The text below deals with one T cell receptor (beta chain). TCRdb redid the calling of the 5' RACE reads with MiXCR, one entry per CDR3 protein. The table shows around 140,000 distinct CDR3 sequences, with roughly 3.5% occurring only once. This CDR3 is built from 13 residues. Looked up from germline, CDR1 is SNHLY and CDR2 is FYNNEI. V was clipped by 4 bases and J by 6 bases, with 11 bases between them. This specimen belongs to a study of identical twins. The clonotype was recovered from a young man in good health. The specimen sequenced was memory T cells sorted from blood. The genes are TRBV2 and TRBJ2-3, with D uncertain. DNA for the CDR3: TGTGCCAGCAGTGGCCAGCTGGCGGATACGCAGTATTTT. Translation: CASSGQLADTQYF.